This TCR beta chain was observed in a study of OX40 agonist ivuxolimab in advanced cancers. Overall study results and limits: CD8+ T cells showed, on average, more clonal expansion than CD4+ cells.

Trimming removed 6 bases from V and 7 bases from J; junction bases left unmatched: 8. There are 14 residues in the CDR3. Germline CDR1 and CDR2: MDHEN and SYDVKM. As for this clone: Its antigen remains unidentified.

Autoimmune disease history or systemic immunosuppression was exclusionary. The sampling schedule covered blood at baseline, cycle 4 day 1, and cycle 7 day 1. Produced via immunoSEQ multiplex PCR; TCRdb's table is partial and in-frame only. The sample comprises 53,000 or so clones, about 88% of which are singletons, and around 1.5% rests with the top ten. The sequence came from an adult with an advanced solid tumor such as melanoma, head and neck, liver or kidney cancer. The chain has TRBV28 and TRBJ1-2, with 10 bases identical to TRBD1. Sequencing was performed on CD4+ or CD8+ T cells sorted from blood, taken in a trial of the OX40 agonist ivuxolimab. This CDR3 reads CASSRGQGVGGYTF. CDR3 sequence (DNA): TGTGCCAGCAGCCGCGGACAGGGGGTGGGTGGCTACACCTTC.